This TCR beta chain was sequenced for a study of shared clonotypes between healthy human individuals. Germline V gene data show CDR1 as LGHNA and CDR2 as YSLEER. This CDR3 is 15 amino acids long. The V and J ends lost 1 base and 6 bases, in that order; junction bases with no gene match: 7. Genomic DNA of every subset was divided equally among multiple immunoSEQ plates. Clones were sequenced by immunoSEQ multiplex PCR, and TCRdb holds only the in-frame ones, with some missing. The table lists roughly 330,000 clones, around two thirds of them singletons. V and J are TRBV4-3 and TRBJ2-3; 7 bases are shared with TRBD2. This receptor was obtained from a man aged 25 to 40 in good health. The sample comprised memory CD4+ T cells sorted from blood. Subset denoted: CD45RA-negative fraction. CDR3 bases: TGCGCCAGCAGCCAAGGCGCTAGCGGAGACGATACGCAGTATTTT. It specifies CASSQGASGDDTQYF.